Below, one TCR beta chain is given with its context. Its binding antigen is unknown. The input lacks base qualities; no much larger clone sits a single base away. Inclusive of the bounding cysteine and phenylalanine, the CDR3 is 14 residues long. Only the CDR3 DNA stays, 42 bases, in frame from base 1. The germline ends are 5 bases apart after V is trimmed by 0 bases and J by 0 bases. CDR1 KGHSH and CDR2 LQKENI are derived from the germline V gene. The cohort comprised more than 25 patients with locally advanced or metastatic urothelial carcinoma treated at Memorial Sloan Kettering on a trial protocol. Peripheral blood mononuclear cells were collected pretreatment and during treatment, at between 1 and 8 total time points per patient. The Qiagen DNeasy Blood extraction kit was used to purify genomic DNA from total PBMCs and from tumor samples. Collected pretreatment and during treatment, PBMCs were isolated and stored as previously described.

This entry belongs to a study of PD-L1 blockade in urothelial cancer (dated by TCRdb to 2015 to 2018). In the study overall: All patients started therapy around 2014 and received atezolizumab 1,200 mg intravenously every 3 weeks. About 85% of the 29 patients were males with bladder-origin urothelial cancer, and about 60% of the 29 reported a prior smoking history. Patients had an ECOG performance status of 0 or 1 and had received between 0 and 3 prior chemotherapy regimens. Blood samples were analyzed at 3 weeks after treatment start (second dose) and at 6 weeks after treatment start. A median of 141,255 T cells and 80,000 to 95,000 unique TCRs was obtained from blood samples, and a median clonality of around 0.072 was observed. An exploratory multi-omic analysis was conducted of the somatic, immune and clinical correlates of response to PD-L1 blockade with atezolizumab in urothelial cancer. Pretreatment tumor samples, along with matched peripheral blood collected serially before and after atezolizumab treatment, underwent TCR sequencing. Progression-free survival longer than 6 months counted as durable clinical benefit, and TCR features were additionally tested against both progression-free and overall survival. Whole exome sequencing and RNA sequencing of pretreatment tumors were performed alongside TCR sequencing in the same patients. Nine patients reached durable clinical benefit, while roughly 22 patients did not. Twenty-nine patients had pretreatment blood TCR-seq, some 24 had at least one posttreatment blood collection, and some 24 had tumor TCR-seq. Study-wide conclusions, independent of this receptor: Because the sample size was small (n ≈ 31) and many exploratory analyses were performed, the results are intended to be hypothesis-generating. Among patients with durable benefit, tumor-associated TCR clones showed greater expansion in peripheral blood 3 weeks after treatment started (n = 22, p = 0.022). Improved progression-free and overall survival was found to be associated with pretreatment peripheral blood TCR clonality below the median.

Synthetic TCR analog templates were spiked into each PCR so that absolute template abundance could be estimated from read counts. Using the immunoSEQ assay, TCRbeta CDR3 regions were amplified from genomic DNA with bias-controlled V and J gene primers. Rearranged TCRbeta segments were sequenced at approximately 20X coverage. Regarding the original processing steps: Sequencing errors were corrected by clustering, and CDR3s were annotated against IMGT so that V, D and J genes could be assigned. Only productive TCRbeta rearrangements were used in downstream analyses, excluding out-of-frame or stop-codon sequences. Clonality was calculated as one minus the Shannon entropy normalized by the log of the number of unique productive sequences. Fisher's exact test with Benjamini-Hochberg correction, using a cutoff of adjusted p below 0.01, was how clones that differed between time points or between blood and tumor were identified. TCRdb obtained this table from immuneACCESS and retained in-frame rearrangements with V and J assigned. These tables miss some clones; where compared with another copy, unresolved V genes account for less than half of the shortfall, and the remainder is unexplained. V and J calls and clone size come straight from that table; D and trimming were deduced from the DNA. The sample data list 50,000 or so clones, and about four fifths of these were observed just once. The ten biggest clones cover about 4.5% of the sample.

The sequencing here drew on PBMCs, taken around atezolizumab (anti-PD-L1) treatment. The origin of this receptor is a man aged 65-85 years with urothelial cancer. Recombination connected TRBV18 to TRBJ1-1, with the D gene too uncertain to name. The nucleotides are TGTGCCAGCTCACCACCTTCCTTGAACACTGAAGCTTTCTTT. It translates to CASSPPSLNTEAFF.